Each of the 30 T cell receptor beta chains below was sequenced from the same sample in a study of T cell responses to AZD1222 COVID-19 vaccine (dated by TCRdb to the early 2020s). The time point label here, explained by the study, means: baseline before first vaccination. The library was obtained by the immunoSEQ multiplex PCR assay. The source is immuneACCESS, and TCRdb retained only in-frame sequences with V and J called. Part of the clones is not carried over; for the studies checked, unresolved V genes explain less than half of this, and the remainder is unexplained. This sample is represented by under 200,000 clones; about nine tenths of them were singletons. The leading ten clones occupy roughly 1.6% of the sample. The starting material was peripheral blood, obtained on day 0 of AZD1222 vaccination. The origin of the receptors is an adult in good health.

V gene TRBV4-1 combines with J gene TRBJ2-7; 12 nucleotides agree with TRBD2. In germline, CDR1 is MGHRA, CDR2 YSYEKL. With V trimmed by 3 bases and J by 6 bases, 3 bases remained unmatched. This CDR3 contains 14 residues. CDR3 nucleotide sequence: TGCGCCAGCAGCCACCCTAGCGGGGGGGTCGAGCAGTACTTC. This encodes CASSHPSGGVEQYF.

This clone was counted a single time. The chain employs TRBV28 and TRBJ1-5; 7 bases match TRBD1. After removal of 11 bases from V and 0 bases from J, the junction contained 1 base not matched to a gene. Germline CDR1 MDHEN, CDR2 SYDVKM. The CDR3 is 12 amino acids. The CDR3 DNA sequence: TGTGCCGGGGACAGTAGCAATCAGCCCCAGCATTTT. It specifies CAGDSSNQPQHF.

The chain links TRBV7-3 to TRBJ2-7, with a weak D call TRBD2 (6 bases). The CDR3 consists of 14 residues. Trimming removed 4 bases from V and 6 bases from J, with 16 bases in between. Germline loops: CDR1 SGHTA, CDR2 FQGTGA. For the CDR3, the DNA is TGTGCCAGCAGCTCCGGGGGATGGTCCGTCGAGCAGTACTTC. Protein sequence: CASSSGGWSVEQYF.

The chain links TRBV14 to TRBJ1-1; possibly TRBD1 for D (5 bases). V was trimmed by 3 bases and J by 4 bases, leaving 9 bases between them. Germline values: CDR1 SGHDN, CDR2 FVKESK. This CDR3 has 13 amino acids. DNA for the CDR3: TGTGCCAGCAGCCAGTGGGGCGGCACTGAAGCTTTCTTT. Translating gives CASSQWGGTEAFF.

The chain combines TRBV28 with TRBJ1-2; 7 positions agree with TRBD1. The CDR3 is 15 residues long. Losses at the gene ends were 6 bases for V and 4 bases for J; bases not matched to a gene: 11. The germline CDR1 and CDR2 sequences are MDHEN and SYDVKM. Here the CDR3 reads CASRTTGVRGYGYTF. The CDR3 nucleotides read TGTGCCAGCAGGACTACAGGGGTTCGCGGCTATGGCTACACCTTC.

The rearrangement joins TRBV24-1 to TRBJ2-2, with 9 positions matching TRBD2. Trimming cost V 9 bases and J 6 bases; bases outside gene matches: 7. Germline assignment: CDR1 KGHDR and CDR2 SFDVKD. This CDR3 spans 14 amino acids. CDR3 loop: CATASAGGAGELFF. DNA for the CDR3: TGTGCCACCGCCTCCGCGGGGGGGGCCGGGGAGCTGTTTTTT.

V and J are TRBV5-5 and TRBJ2-3, with D perhaps matching TRBD1 or TRBD2 (5 bases each). The ends were cut back, 4 bases at V and 5 bases at J, with 11 bases in the middle. Germline CDR1 reads SGHKS; CDR2 reads YYEKEE (reference sequence). This CDR3 has 13 residues. This CDR3 reads CASSRDAGDTQYF. The CDR3 DNA is TGTGCCAGCAGCCGGGACGCAGGAGATACGCAGTATTTT.

The CDR3 DNA sequence: TGTGCCAGCAGCCTGACAGGCTGGAGTTATAATTCACCCCTCCACTTT. Amino acid sequence: CASSLTGWSYNSPLHF. This chain connects TRBV11-3 to TRBJ1-6, with D maybe TRBD1 (6 bases). The CDR3 covers 16 residues. V was pared by 5 bases and J by 4 bases, with 15 bases between. Germline V gives CDR1 SGHNT, CDR2 YENEEA.

This clone was counted a few times. The chain couples TRBV2 to TRBJ1-2; D is unresolved. Trimming removed 8 bases from V and 1 base from J, with 29 bases in between. The CDR3 runs to 19 residues. The germline gives CDR1 SNHLY, CDR2 FYNNEI. The CDR3 protein is CASVDPPGYTGYNNYGYTF. For the CDR3, the DNA is TGTGCCAGCGTGGACCCTCCAGGATATACGGGGTACAATAACTATGGCTACACCTTC.

The sample holds a few counts of this clone. The V and J genes are TRBV7-9 and TRBJ1-1; D uncertain. Germline CDR1 reads SEHNR; CDR2 reads FQNEAQ (reference sequence). The CDR3 length is 16 residues. Trimming removed 7 bases at V and 0 bases at J, with 18 bases between. The DNA of the CDR3 is TGTGCCAGCACCTCTTCTAATTTCCAGGTGAACACTGAAGCTTTCTTT. It codes for CASTSSNFQVNTEAFF. Drawing the rest from reference TRBV7-9 and TRBJ1-1, the complete variable domain is DTGVSQNPRHKITKRGQNVTFRCDPISEHNRLYWYRQTLGQGPEFLTYFQNEAQLEKSRLLSDRFSAERPKGSFSTLEIQRTEQGDSAMYLCASTSSNFQVNTEAFFGQGTRLTVV.

V usage is TRBV6-5 and J usage is TRBJ2-5; no definite D call. Between the trimmed V and J ends, which lost 1 base and 3 bases, there was a span of 12 bases. CDR3 length: 15 amino acids. Germline V CDR1 and CDR2: MNHEY, SVGAGI. In nucleotides, the CDR3 is TGTGCCAGCAGTTACTTCCAGACCCATAAAGAGACCCAGTACTTC. This translates into CASSYFQTHKETQYF.

This clone was seen a handful of times. The CDR3 loop reads CASRPRNRENEQYF. The CDR3 coding sequence is TGTGCCAGCAGGCCACGCAATAGGGAAAACGAGCAGTACTTC. This chain links TRBV6-5 with TRBJ2-7; D gene ambiguous. The ends were cut back, 6 bases at V and 5 bases at J, with 17 bases in the middle. CDR1 MNHEY and CDR2 SVGAGI come from the germline V gene. The CDR3 has 14 residues.

The J gene is TRBJ2-2, the V gene TRBV9, with TRBD1 identical over 9 bases. CDR3 length: 13 amino acids. CDR1 is SGDLS, CDR2 YYNGEE, per germline. The V gene end was trimmed by 3 bases and the J gene end by 6 bases; junction bases not matched to a gene: 0. CDR3 sequence (DNA): TGTGCCAGCAGCGGACAGGGGGCCGGGGAGCTGTTTTTT. It translates to CASSGQGAGELFF.

This clone has more than one count but fewer than ten. The chain is built from TRBV7-2 and TRBJ2-7; weak D call: TRBD1 (5 bases). CDR3 length equals 14 residues. Germline V CDR1 and CDR2: SGHTA, FQGNSA. V was trimmed by 0 bases and J by 6 bases, leaving 12 bases between them. The CDR3 protein is CASSLALRVGEQYF. The CDR3 DNA reads as TGTGCCAGCAGCTTAGCGCTCAGGGTAGGCGAGCAGTACTTC.

This clone was observed a few times. The chain carries TRBV11-3 and TRBJ1-1; D might be TRBD1 (5 bases). The CDR3 length is 11 residues. Germline-derived CDR1 and CDR2 are SGHNT and YENEEA. Trimming shortened V by 3 bases and J by 7 bases, and 6 bases separated the two germline ends. In nucleotides, the CDR3 is TGTGCCAGCAGCTTGGGACGTGAAGCTTTCTTT. Translation: CASSLGREAFF.

Only a few counts were recorded for this clone. The genes are TRBV4-2 and TRBJ1-2, with 7 bases identical to TRBD1. CDR1 and CDR2 from the germline V gene are LGHNA and YNFKEQ. V dropped 0 bases and J dropped 0; count of bases not matched to a gene: 7. The CDR3 is made up of 17 amino acids. CDR3 in DNA: TGTGCCAGCAGCCAAGAGCTCCTGCAGGGGGCTAACTATGGCTACACCTTC. It translates to CASSQELLQGANYGYTF.

The chain employs TRBV11-2 and TRBJ2-7; D is unclear. Germline V gene data show CDR1 as SGHAT and CDR2 as FQNNGV. The CDR3 length is 12 residues. Between the trimmed V and J ends, which lost 4 bases and 1 base, there was a span of 5 bases. The CDR3 nucleotides are TGTGCCAGCAGCTCAGGTTCCTACGAGCAGTACTTC. Protein sequence: CASSSGSYEQYF. The variable domain in full, with the rest retrieved from reference TRBV11-2 and TRBJ2-7, is EAGVAQSPRYKIIEKRQSVAFWCNPISGHATLYWYQQILGQGPKLLIQFQNNGVVDDSQLPKDRFSAERLKGVDSTLKIQPAKLEDSAVYLCASSSGSYEQYFGPGTRLTVT.

The V and J genes are TRBV5-4 and TRBJ2-2, with D perhaps matching TRBD1 (6 bases). Germline CDR1 is SGHNT and CDR2 is YYREEE (reference sequence). The length of the CDR3 is 13 residues. The V gene lost 7 bases and the J gene lost 5 bases, with 12 bases spanning the gap. The DNA for the CDR3 is TGTGCCAGCGGGCAGGGGCTGACCGGGGAGCTGTTTTTT. Encoded protein: CASGQGLTGELFF.

J is TRBJ1-4 and V is TRBV6-1; a possible D gene is TRBD1 (6 bases). CDR3 length equals 15 residues. Germline lookup yields CDR1 MNHNS and CDR2 SASEGT. Trimming removed 3 bases from V and 0 bases from J, with 8 bases in between. DNA for the CDR3: TGTGCCAGCAGTGACAGGGGAGCAACTAATGAAAAACTGTTTTTT. It translates to CASSDRGATNEKLFF.

V is TRBV4-1 and J is TRBJ2-5; D not certain. The CDR3 totals 14 residues. Trimming removed 4 bases from V and 1 base from J, with 10 bases in between. In germline, CDR1 is MGHRA, CDR2 YSYEKL. Here the CDR3 DNA reads TGCGCCAGCAGCCCAGGTGGAGCCCAAGAGACCCAGTACTTC. It encodes CASSPGGAQETQYF.

The chain uses TRBV9 and TRBJ1-4, with D unclear. CDR3 length equals 15 residues. The germline V gene has CDR1 SGDLS and CDR2 YYNGEE. V was shortened by 4 bases and J by 8 bases, with 18 bases between the two germline ends. CDR3: CASSPTPALGEKLFF. The CDR3 nucleotides read TGTGCCAGCAGCCCTACCCCGGCACTGGGGGAAAAACTGTTTTTT.

This chain connects TRBV10-3 to TRBJ1-1; D not resolved. Trimming cost V 0 bases and J 1 base, with 6 bases left between them. CDR3 size: 14 residues. Germline values: CDR1 ENHRY, CDR2 SYGVKD. The CDR3 nucleotides are TGTGCCATCAGTGAGTCGGATACGAACACTGAAGCTTTCTTT. It encodes CAISESDTNTEAFF.

A few counts support this clone. The gene calls are TRBV7-3 and TRBJ1-6, with D possibly being TRBD1 (5 bases). In germline, CDR1 is SGHTA, CDR2 FQGTGA. The CDR3 runs to 16 residues. V lost 1 base and J 2 bases, leaving 9 bases between the germline ends. Here the CDR3 reads CASSLNGDPYNSPLHF. The CDR3 nucleotides read TGTGCCAGCAGCTTAAACGGGGACCCCTATAATTCACCCCTCCACTTT.

This chain uses TRBV6-6 with TRBJ1-4, with D possibly TRBD1 on 5 matching bases. V was shortened by 5 bases and J by 2 bases, with 15 bases between the two germline ends. There are 16 residues in the CDR3. Germline-derived CDR1 and CDR2 are MNHNY and SVGAGI (reference sequence). CDR3 nucleotides: TGTGCCAGCAGTAATGCCAACGGGGGTACTAATGAAAAACTGTTTTTT. This gives the protein CASSNANGGTNEKLFF.

V usage is TRBV5-5 and J usage is TRBJ2-1; 10 positions match TRBD2. CDR3 size: 15 residues. Germline V lookup: CDR1 SGHKS, CDR2 YYEKEE (reference sequence). Unmatched junction bases numbered 4, after V lost 4 bases and J lost 3 bases. Here the CDR3 DNA reads TGTGCCAGCAGCCCAATAGCGGGGGGCTACAATGAGCAGTTCTTC. Translated: CASSPIAGGYNEQFF.

This clone was detected only a few times. This rearrangement joins TRBV5-6 to TRBJ1-2; D may be TRBD1 (6 bases). V lost 5 bases and J 8 bases, leaving 19 bases between the germline ends. The CDR3 runs 14 residues. Per the germline V gene, CDR1 is SGHDT and CDR2 is YYEEEE. The CDR3 sequence is CASRARGGFYGYTF. The CDR3 nucleotides are TGTGCCAGCAGGGCCAGGGGCGGCTTCTACGGCTACACCTTC.

This clone was found once. The genes are TRBV5-1 and TRBJ1-4, with no clear D. The germline V gene encodes CDR1 SGHRS and CDR2 YFSETQ. The CDR3 totals 15 residues. The V end was cut by 0 bases, the J end by 0 bases, with 6 bases between. CDR3 coding DNA: TGCGCCAGCAGCTTGGCGGTAGCAACTAATGAAAAACTGTTTTTT. Protein sequence: CASSLAVATNEKLFF.

This chain joins TRBV29-1 and TRBJ2-7; TRBD1 matches 10 bases. Germline CDR1 and CDR2: SQVTM and ANQGSEA. The trim removed 5 bases at V and 1 base at J, leaving 5 bases unmatched. This CDR3 is built from 14 residues. The CDR3 here is CSVRGTGVSYEQYF. The CDR3 DNA sequence: TGCAGCGTTCGGGGGACAGGGGTTTCCTACGAGCAGTACTTC.

CDR3 region: CASSQGDSMNTEAFF. CDR3 DNA: TGCGCCAGCAGCCAGGGAGACAGCATGAACACTGAAGCTTTCTTT. The chain links TRBV4-3 to TRBJ1-1; perhaps TRBD1 as D (5 bases). The V gene's germline CDR1 is LGHNA and CDR2 YSLEER. This CDR3 spans 15 amino acids. Trimming took off 3 bases at V and 0 bases at J, with 11 bases between the two ends.

The CDR3 DNA follows: TGCGCCAGCAGTTCCGGGTTGGACCAGCCCCAGCATTTT. It is translated as CASSSGLDQPQHF. The chain couples TRBV5-1 to TRBJ1-5, with D uncertain. Germline V lookup: CDR1 SGHRS, CDR2 YFSETQ. Trimming stripped 5 bases from V and 7 bases from J, with 13 bases between. The CDR3 has 13 amino acids.